Each of the 19 T cell receptor beta chains below was sequenced from the same sample in a study of cytomegalovirus exposure and HLA in healthy donors. The PCR made use of 60 Vbeta and 13 Jbeta primers. Profiling relied on immunoSEQ multiplex PCR, and the TCRdb table lists in-frame clones only, not all of them. The profile shows some 200,000 clones, 65% to 80% of them singletons. The specimen sequenced was PBMCs. The receptors originated from a man aged 50 to 59 in good health and CMV-seronegative.

V is TRBV6-5 and J is TRBJ2-7; 11 bases are a match to TRBD2. The junction had 3 bases not matched to a gene; V was cut back by 6 bases and J by 2 bases. CDR1 is MNHEY and CDR2 is SVGAGI in the germline V gene. CDR3 length: 14 residues. The CDR3: CASRTSGETYEQYF. CDR3 bases: TGTGCCAGCAGGACTAGCGGGGAAACCTACGAGCAGTACTTC.

The CDR3 nucleotides read TGTGCCAGCAGCTCCCTACGACAGGGGGCGCCGTCTCGCACAGATACGCAGTATTTT. The encoded protein is CASSSLRQGAPSRTDTQYF. This chain joins TRBV7-2 and TRBJ2-3, with 10 positions matching TRBD1. This CDR3 has 19 amino acids. With 4 bases clipped from V and 1 base from J, the junction kept 14 bases outside the gene matches. Per germline, CDR1 SGHTA and CDR2 FQGNSA.

V gene TRBV28 combines with J gene TRBJ2-2, with D hard to call. The V end lost 7 bases, the J end lost 9 bases, and 12 bases lay between the germline ends. From germline, CDR1 is MDHEN and CDR2 SYDVKM. CDR3 length: 12 residues. CDR3 amino acids: CASNSNIRELFF. DNA of the CDR3: TGTGCCAGCAATAGTAATATACGGGAGCTGTTTTTT. Full variable domain (missing parts from reference TRBV28 and TRBJ2-2): DVKVTQSSRYLVKRTGEKVFLECVQDMDHENMFWYRQDPGLGLRLIYFSYDVKMKEKGDIPEGYSVSREKKERFSLILESASTNQTSMYLCASNSNIRELFFGEGSRLTVL.

This chain connects TRBV6-5 to TRBJ1-1, with 7 bases identical to TRBD1. Germline lookup yields CDR1 MNHEY and CDR2 SVGAGI. The trim removed 5 bases at V and 4 bases at J, leaving 7 bases unmatched. This CDR3 spans 14 amino acids. This CDR3 reads CASSRQGDSTEAFF. The CDR3 bases are TGTGCCAGCAGTAGACAGGGTGATAGCACTGAAGCTTTCTTT.

This clone was seen a few times. The gene calls are TRBV9 and TRBJ1-5; possible D gene TRBD1, 5 bases. Per the germline V gene, CDR1 is SGDLS and CDR2 is YYNGEE. The CDR3 is made up of 16 amino acids. Trimming took off 3 bases at V and 5 bases at J, with 18 bases between the two ends. CDR3 loop: CASSGGNGEGDQPQHF. The CDR3 DNA follows: TGTGCCAGCAGCGGGGGTAATGGGGAAGGGGATCAGCCCCAGCATTTT.

The chain links TRBV27 to TRBJ2-5, with 7 bases matching TRBD1. This CDR3 has 15 amino acids. J gave up 7 bases and V 4 bases, and 12 bases lay outside the gene matches. In germline, CDR1 is MNHEY, CDR2 SMNVEV (reference sequence). The CDR3 protein is CASSSDQIRQGTQYF. The CDR3 DNA reads as TGTGCCAGCAGTTCCGACCAGATAAGACAGGGGACCCAGTACTTC.

This clone has only a few counts. The gene calls are TRBV6-5 and TRBJ2-5; 12 bases are a match to TRBD2. The V gene end was trimmed by 9 bases and the J gene end by 4 bases; junction bases not matched to a gene: 9. The germline CDR1 and CDR2 sequences are MNHEY and SVGAGI. CDR3 length: 15 amino acids. The CDR3, as DNA: TGTGCCAGTTCCCGACTAGCGGGAGAGGTAGAGACCCAGTACTTC. The encoded protein is CASSRLAGEVETQYF.

This clone was seen only a few times. The chain uses TRBV2 and TRBJ2-1, with a tentative D call TRBD1 (6 bases). V was cut by 1 base and J by 10 bases, with 14 bases left in between. The CDR3 length is 14 residues. The germline V gene encodes CDR1 SNHLY and CDR2 FYNNEI. The CDR3 protein is CASSEGAGAGEQFF. The DNA for the CDR3 is TGTGCCAGCAGTGAAGGGGCAGGGGCGGGCGAGCAGTTCTTC.

Only a few counts were recorded for this clone. The chain uses TRBV7-8 and TRBJ1-5; D is unclear. Trimming shortened V by 2 bases and J by 1 base, and 3 bases separated the two germline ends. Germline loops: CDR1 SGHVS, CDR2 FQNEAQ. This CDR3 has 13 amino acids. This chain's CDR3 is CASSLSSNQPQHF. CDR3 DNA: TGTGCCAGCAGCTTATCAAGCAATCAGCCCCAGCATTTT.

The V gene is TRBV5-1, the J gene TRBJ1-2, with D uncertain. There are 14 residues in the CDR3. Trimming left V 4 bases short and J 6 bases short, with 16 bases between. Germline CDR1 and CDR2: SGHRS and YFSETQ. The CDR3 here is CASSQTSRVDGYTF. The CDR3 DNA is TGCGCCAGCAGCCAAACTTCCCGGGTGGATGGCTACACCTTC.

The chain recombines TRBV27 with TRBJ2-2, with 9 bases identical to TRBD1. This CDR3 is built from 16 residues. Trimming at V came to 5 bases and at J to 0 bases, leaving 4 bases not matched to a gene. Germline CDR1 and CDR2: MNHEY and SMNVEV (reference sequence). CDR3 DNA sequence: TGTGCCAGCAGTCTAGGACAGGGGCCGAACACCGGGGAGCTGTTTTTT. Protein: CASSLGQGPNTGELFF.

This clone was picked up a small number of times. This rearrangement joins TRBV7-9 to TRBJ1-5; tentatively, D is TRBD1 (5 bases). Germline lookup yields CDR1 SEHNR and CDR2 FQNEAQ (reference sequence). The V gene lost 5 bases and the J gene lost 6 bases, with 11 bases spanning the gap. This CDR3 has 13 amino acids. This CDR3 is CASSPAGGQPQHF. CDR3 nucleotide sequence: TGTGCCAGCAGCCCCGCCGGGGGTCAGCCCCAGCATTTT.

V is TRBV7-9 and J is TRBJ2-7; possibly TRBD2 for D (5 bases). The germline gives CDR1 SEHNR, CDR2 FQNEAQ (reference sequence). This CDR3 region has 13 residues. Trimming shortened V by 5 bases and J by 4 bases, and 12 bases separated the two germline ends. CDR3 protein: CASSARRGYEQYF. For the CDR3, the DNA is TGTGCCAGCAGCGCCAGGAGAGGGTACGAGCAGTACTTC.

The V and J genes are TRBV7-6 and TRBJ1-1; D ambiguous. Germline assignment: CDR1 SGHVS and CDR2 FNYEAQ. The CDR3 runs to 14 residues. V lost 1 base and J lost 5, with 11 bases in between. Here the CDR3 reads CASSLVGGDTEAFF. The CDR3 DNA follows: TGTGCCAGCAGCTTAGTCGGAGGAGATACTGAAGCTTTCTTT.

This clone was recorded a few times. The chain uses TRBV9 and TRBJ2-1; D uncertain. Germline CDR1 reads SGDLS; CDR2 reads YYNGEE. The CDR3 loop spans 10 amino acids. Trimming stripped 3 bases from V and 11 bases from J, with 6 bases between. Written as DNA, the CDR3 is TGTGCCAGCAGCGGGCCCCAGCAGTTCTTC. Its protein is CASSGPQQFF.

The chain carries TRBV5-4 and TRBJ2-1; possible D gene TRBD1, 5 bases. This CDR3 comprises 12 residues. Germline CDR1 and CDR2: SGHNT and YYREEE (reference sequence). Trimming left V 4 bases short and J 6 bases short, with 8 bases between. The CDR3: CASSPQGNEQFF. DNA of the CDR3: TGTGCCAGCAGCCCCCAGGGCAATGAGCAGTTCTTC.

The chain has TRBV6-6 and TRBJ1-6; no clear D gene. CDR1 is MNHNY and CDR2 is SVGAGI in the germline V gene (reference sequence). Trimming pared 6 bases from V and 8 bases from J, leaving 20 bases between. This CDR3 contains 16 residues. The CDR3 region has the DNA TGTGCCAGCAGCTCGGGAGGGTATTTTCGTTATTCACCCCTCCACTTT. Protein sequence: CASSSGGYFRYSPLHF.

V and J are TRBV10-1 and TRBJ2-2; 11 positions match TRBD2. This CDR3 has 18 residues. With V trimmed by 2 bases and J by 4 bases, 9 bases remained unmatched. The germline CDR1 and CDR2 sequences are WNHNN and SYGVQD (reference sequence). CDR3 in amino acids: CASSEPPGTSGGTGELFF. The DNA for the CDR3 is TGCGCCAGCAGTGAGCCTCCCGGGACTAGCGGAGGCACCGGGGAGCTGTTTTTT.

This clone showed up just a few times. This chain connects TRBV9 to TRBJ1-1; a weak D match, TRBD1 (5 bases). The CDR3 contains 14 residues. Germline V gene lookup returns CDR1 SGDLS and CDR2 YYNGEE. The V end was cut by 4 bases, the J end by 5 bases, with 15 bases between. The CDR3 DNA is TGTGCCAGCAGCATTGGGAGGGGACGGACTGAAGCTTTCTTT. Translation: CASSIGRGRTEAFF.